The rows below give T cell receptor beta chains drawn from one sample of a study of brain T cells in children with intractable seizures. Profiling relied on immunoSEQ multiplex PCR, and the TCRdb table lists in-frame clones only, not all of them. The table includes tens of thousands of clones, 90% detected once. The source was peripheral blood, collected at surgery. The receptor set was obtained from a girl aged 2-15 years with tuberous sclerosis and intractable seizures. CDR3s include the opening cysteine and the closing phenylalanine or tryptophan. The order of the fields is V gene, D gene, clone size, J gene, CDR3 DNA, CDR3 protein. A D gene is named only where the DNA matches it firmly. Expanded clones get a size class; other rows say once, few or many, or leave the size out.

V gene: TRBV28
D gene: NA
clone size: once
J gene: TRBJ1-3
CDR3 DNA: TGTGCCAGCAGTTCACCCTCGAAAGAAGGAAACACCATATATTTT
CDR3 protein: CASSSPSKEGNTIYF

V gene: TRBV7-6
D gene: NA
clone size: NA
J gene: TRBJ2-3
CDR3 DNA: TGTGCCAGCAGCCCCCGGGGCTCTTGGGGCACAGATACGCAGTATTTT
CDR3 protein: CASSPRGSWGTDTQYF

V gene: TRBV7-3
D gene: NA
clone size: NA
J gene: TRBJ2-2
CDR3 DNA: TGTGCCAGCAGCTTCCTTCGTGACTCGGCGAGAACCGGGGAGCTGTTTTTT
CDR3 protein: CASSFLRDSARTGELFF

V gene: TRBV7-3
D gene: NA
clone size: once
J gene: TRBJ1-1
CDR3 DNA: TGTGCCAGCAGTACCACACAGGGTGCTGAAGCTTTCTTT
CDR3 protein: CASSTTQGAEAFF

V gene: TRBV18
D gene: TRBD1
clone size: NA
J gene: TRBJ1-1
CDR3 DNA: TGTGCCAGCTCACCTCAGGGACAGCTTGAAGCTTTCTTT
CDR3 protein: CASSPQGQLEAFF

V gene: TRBV5-1
D gene: NA
clone size: NA
J gene: TRBJ2-2
CDR3 DNA: TGCGCCAGCAGCTTAAGCACCGGGGAGCTGTTTTTT
CDR3 protein: CASSLSTGELFF

V gene: TRBV19
D gene: TRBD1
clone size: NA
J gene: TRBJ1-1
CDR3 DNA: TGTGCCAGTAGTATCCGACAGGGGAACACTGAAGCTTTCTTT
CDR3 protein: CASSIRQGNTEAFF

V gene: TRBV6-5
D gene: TRBD1
clone size: NA
J gene: TRBJ2-2
CDR3 DNA: TGTGCCAGCAACACAGGGGACACCGGGGAGCTGTTTTTT
CDR3 protein: CASNTGDTGELFF

V gene: TRBV30
D gene: TRBD1
clone size: NA
J gene: TRBJ1-4
CDR3 DNA: TGTGCCTGGAGTTCCCCCGTCGACAGGGGTCGACGTCGTGAAAAACTGTTTTTT
CDR3 protein: CAWSSPVDRGRRREKLFF

V gene: TRBV5-6
D gene: TRBD1
clone size: once
J gene: TRBJ1-3
CDR3 DNA: TGTGCCAGCAGCTTGACAGGGGTAATACTCCGGAACACCATATATTTT
CDR3 protein: CASSLTGVILRNTIYF